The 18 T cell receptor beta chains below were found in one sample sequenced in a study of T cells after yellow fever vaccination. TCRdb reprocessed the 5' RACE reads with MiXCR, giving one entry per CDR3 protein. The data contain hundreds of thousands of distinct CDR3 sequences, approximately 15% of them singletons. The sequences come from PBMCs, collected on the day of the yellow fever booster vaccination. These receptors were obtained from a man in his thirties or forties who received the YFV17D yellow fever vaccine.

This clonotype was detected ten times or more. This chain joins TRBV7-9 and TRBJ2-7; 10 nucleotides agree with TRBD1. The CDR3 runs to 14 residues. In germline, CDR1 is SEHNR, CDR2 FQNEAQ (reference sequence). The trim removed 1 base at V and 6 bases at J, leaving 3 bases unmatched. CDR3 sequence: CASSLVTGGVEQYF. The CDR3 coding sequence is TGTGCCAGCAGCTTAGTGACAGGGGGCGTCGAGCAGTACTTC.

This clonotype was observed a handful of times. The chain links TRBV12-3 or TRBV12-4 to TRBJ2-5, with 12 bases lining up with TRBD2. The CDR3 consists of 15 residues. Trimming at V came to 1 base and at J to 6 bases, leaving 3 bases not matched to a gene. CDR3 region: CASSLGLAGVKTQYF. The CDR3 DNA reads TGTGCCAGCAGTTTAGGACTAGCGGGAGTAAAGACCCAGTACTTC.

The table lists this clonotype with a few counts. The CDR3 spells CATHAGGDTDTQYF. In DNA, the CDR3 is TGTGCCACCCACGCGGGCGGTGACACAGATACGCAGTATTTT. V is TRBV6-1 and J is TRBJ2-3; D may be TRBD2 (5 bases). Per the germline V gene, CDR1 is MNHNS and CDR2 is SASEGT. CDR3 size: 14 residues. The germline V and J ends were trimmed by 10 bases and 2 bases, with 16 bases remaining between them.

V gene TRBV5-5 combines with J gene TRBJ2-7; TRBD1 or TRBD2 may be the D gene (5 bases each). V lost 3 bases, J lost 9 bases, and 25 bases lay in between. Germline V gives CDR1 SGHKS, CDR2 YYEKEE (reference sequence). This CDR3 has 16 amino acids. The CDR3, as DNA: TGTGCCAGCAGCTCGGAATTGAGGGACCCAGGAGTCGGGCAGTACTTC. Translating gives CASSSELRDPGVGQYF.

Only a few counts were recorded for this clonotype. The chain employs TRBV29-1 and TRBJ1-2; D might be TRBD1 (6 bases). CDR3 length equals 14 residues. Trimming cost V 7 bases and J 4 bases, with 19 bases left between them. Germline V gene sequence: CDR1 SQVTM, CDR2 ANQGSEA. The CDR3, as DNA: TGCAGCGCCCGCCGGGGAGGGGGATCCTATGGCTACACCTTC. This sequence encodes CSARRGGGSYGYTF.

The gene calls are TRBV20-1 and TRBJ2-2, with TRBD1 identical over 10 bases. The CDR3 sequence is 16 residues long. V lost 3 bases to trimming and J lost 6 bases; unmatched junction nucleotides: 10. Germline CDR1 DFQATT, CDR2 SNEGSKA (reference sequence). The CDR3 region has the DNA TGCAGTGCTAGGGACCGGGACAGGGGTATGGCCGGGGAGCTGTTTTTT. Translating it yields CSARDRDRGMAGELFF.

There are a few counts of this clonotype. The CDR3 sequence: CASSRLAGDRETQYF. The DNA of the CDR3 is TGTGCCAGCAGCCGACTAGCGGGAGATCGGGAGACCCAGTACTTC. The chain employs TRBV7-3 and TRBJ2-5; 12 bases are shared with TRBD2. The CDR3 has 15 amino acids. Unmatched junction bases numbered 6, after V lost 5 bases and J lost 5 bases. CDR1 SGHTA and CDR2 FQGTGA come from the germline V gene.

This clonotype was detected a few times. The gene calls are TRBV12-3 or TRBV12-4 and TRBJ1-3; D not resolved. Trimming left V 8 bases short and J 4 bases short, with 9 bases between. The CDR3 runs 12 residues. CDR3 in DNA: TGTGCCAGCTCAGAGGGCGGAAACACCATATATTTT. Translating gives CASSEGGNTIYF.

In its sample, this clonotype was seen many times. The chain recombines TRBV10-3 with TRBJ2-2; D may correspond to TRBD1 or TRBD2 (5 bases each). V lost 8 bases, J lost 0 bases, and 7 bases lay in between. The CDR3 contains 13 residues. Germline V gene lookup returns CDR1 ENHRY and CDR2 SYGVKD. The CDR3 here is CAIGGPNTGELFF. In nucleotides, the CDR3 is TGTGCCATCGGGGGACCGAACACCGGGGAGCTGTTTTTT.

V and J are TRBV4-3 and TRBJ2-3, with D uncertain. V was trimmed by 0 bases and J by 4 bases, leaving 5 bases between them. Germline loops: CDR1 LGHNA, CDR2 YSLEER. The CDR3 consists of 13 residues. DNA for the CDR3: TGCGCCAGCAGCCAAGACGAGTCAGATACGCAGTATTTT. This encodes CASSQDESDTQYF.

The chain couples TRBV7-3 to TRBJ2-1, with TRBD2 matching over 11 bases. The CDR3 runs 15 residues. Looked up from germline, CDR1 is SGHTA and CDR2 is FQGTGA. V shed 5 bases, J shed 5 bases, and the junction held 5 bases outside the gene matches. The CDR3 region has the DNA TGTGCCAGCAGCCCGATAGCGGGAGGGCACAATGAGCAGTTCTTC. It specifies CASSPIAGGHNEQFF.

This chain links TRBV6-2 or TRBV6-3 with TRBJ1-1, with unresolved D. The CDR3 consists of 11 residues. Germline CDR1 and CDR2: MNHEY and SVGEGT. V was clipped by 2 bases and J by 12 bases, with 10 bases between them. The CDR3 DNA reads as TGTGCCAGCAGTTACGGGTACGCTCCTTTCTTT. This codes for CASSYGYAPFF.

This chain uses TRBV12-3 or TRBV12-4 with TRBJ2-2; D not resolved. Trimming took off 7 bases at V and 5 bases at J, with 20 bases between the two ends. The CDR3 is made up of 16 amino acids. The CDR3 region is CASIARGTTTTGELFF. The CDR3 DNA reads TGTGCCAGCATAGCAAGAGGCACGACCACGACCGGGGAGCTGTTTTTT.

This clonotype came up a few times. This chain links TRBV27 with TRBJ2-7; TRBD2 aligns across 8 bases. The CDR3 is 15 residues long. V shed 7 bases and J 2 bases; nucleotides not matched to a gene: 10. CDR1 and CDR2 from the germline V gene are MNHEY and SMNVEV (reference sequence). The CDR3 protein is CASTLLAGGAYEQYF. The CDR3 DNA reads TGTGCCAGCACCCTTCTTGCGGGAGGTGCCTACGAGCAGTACTTC.

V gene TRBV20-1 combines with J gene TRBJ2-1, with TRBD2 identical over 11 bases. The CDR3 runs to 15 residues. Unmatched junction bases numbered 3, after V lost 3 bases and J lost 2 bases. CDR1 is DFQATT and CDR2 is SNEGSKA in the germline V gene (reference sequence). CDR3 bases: TGCAGTGCTAGGGGGACTAGCGGTACCTACAATGAGCAGTTCTTC. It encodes CSARGTSGTYNEQFF.

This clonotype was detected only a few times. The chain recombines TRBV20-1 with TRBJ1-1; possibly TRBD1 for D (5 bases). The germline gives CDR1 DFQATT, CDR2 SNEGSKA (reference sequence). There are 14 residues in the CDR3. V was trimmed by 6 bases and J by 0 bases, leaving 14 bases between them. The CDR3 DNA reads TGCAGTGCCCGGACACCTAGCATGAACACTGAAGCTTTCTTT. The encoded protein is CSARTPSMNTEAFF.

This CDR3 reads CSVGTSGSSTDTQYF. The CDR3 DNA reads as TGCAGCGTTGGGACTAGCGGGAGTAGCACAGATACGCAGTATTTT. V usage is TRBV29-1 and J usage is TRBJ2-3; the match to TRBD2 covers 13 bases. The CDR3 loop spans 15 amino acids. After removal of 4 bases from V and 0 bases from J, the junction contained 1 base not matched to a gene. The germline CDR1 and CDR2 sequences are SQVTM and ANQGSEA.

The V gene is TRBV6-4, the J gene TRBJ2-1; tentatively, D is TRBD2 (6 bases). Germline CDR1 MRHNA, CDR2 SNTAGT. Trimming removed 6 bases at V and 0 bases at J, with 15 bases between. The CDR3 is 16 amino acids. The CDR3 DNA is TGTGCCAGCAGCGGGGGACGGGCGAGCTCCTACAATGAGCAGTTCTTC. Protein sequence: CASSGGRASSYNEQFF.